This T cell receptor beta chain was identified during a study of cytomegalovirus exposure and HLA in healthy donors. Amplification used 60 Vbeta primers and 13 Jbeta primers. The repertoire was sequenced with immunoSEQ multiplex PCR; TCRdb's copy has only in-frame clones and lacks some. The data show some 160,000 clones, over 80% seen once. Overall study results and limits: According to the study, 160 or so TCR beta chains were cytomegalovirus-associated. The study reported that TCR beta sequences accurately predicted HLA-A and HLA-B alleles in most subjects.

This clone was detected a few times. The antigen is unknown. CDR1 is GTSNPN, CDR2 SVGIG, per germline (reference sequence). V gave up 5 bases and J gave up 7 bases; unmatched junction bases: 4. The CDR3 loop spans 12 amino acids. V is TRBV30 and J is TRBJ2-1; TRBD1 matches at 8 bases. This receptor was identified in a male donor in good health and CMV-seropositive. Sequencing was performed on PBMCs. The CDR3 protein is CAWQGARNEQFF. The CDR3 DNA follows: TGTGCCTGGCAGGGGGCGCGGAATGAGCAGTTCTTC.